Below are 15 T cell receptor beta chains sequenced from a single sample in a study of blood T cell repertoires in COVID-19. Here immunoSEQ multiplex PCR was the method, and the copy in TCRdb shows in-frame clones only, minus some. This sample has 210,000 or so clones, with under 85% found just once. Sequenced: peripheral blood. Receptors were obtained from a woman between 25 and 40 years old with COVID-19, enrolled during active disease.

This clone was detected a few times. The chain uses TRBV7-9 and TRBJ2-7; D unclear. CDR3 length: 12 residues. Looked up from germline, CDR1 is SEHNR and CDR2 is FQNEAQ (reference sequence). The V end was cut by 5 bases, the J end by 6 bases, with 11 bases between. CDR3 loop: CASSPSIPEQYF. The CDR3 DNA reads TGTGCCAGCAGCCCCTCTATTCCCGAGCAGTACTTC. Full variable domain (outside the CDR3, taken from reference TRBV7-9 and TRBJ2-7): DTGVSQNPRHKITKRGQNVTFRCDPISEHNRLYWYRQTLGQGPEFLTYFQNEAQLEKSRLLSDRFSAERPKGSFSTLEIQRTEQGDSAMYLCASSPSIPEQYFGPGTRLTVT.

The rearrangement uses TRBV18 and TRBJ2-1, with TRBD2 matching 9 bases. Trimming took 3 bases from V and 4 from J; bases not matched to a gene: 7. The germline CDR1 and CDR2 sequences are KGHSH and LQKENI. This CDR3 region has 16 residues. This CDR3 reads CASSPMSSGRYNEQFF. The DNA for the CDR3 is TGTGCCAGCTCACCCATGAGTAGCGGGAGATACAATGAGCAGTTCTTC.

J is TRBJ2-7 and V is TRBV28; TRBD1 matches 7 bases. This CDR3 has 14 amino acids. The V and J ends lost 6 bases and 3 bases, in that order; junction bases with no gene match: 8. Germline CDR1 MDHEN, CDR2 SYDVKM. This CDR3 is CASRTGTAVYEQYF. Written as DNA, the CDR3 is TGTGCCAGCAGAACCGGGACAGCCGTCTACGAGCAGTACTTC.

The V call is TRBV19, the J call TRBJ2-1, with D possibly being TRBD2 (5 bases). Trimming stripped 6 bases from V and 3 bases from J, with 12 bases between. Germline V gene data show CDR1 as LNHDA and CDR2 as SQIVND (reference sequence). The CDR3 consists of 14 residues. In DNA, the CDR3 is TGTGCCAGTAGACGGGGAGAGGGCTACAATGAGCAGTTCTTC. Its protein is CASRRGEGYNEQFF.

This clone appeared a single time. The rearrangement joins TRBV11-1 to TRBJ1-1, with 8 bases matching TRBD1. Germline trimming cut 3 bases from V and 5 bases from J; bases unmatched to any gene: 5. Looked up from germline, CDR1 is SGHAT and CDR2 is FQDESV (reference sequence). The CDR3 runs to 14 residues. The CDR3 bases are TGTGCCAGCAGCTTTCAGGGGGCGCCGACTGAAGCTTTCTTT. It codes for CASSFQGAPTEAFF.

The CDR3 spells CAWSNDEKLFF. The CDR3 nucleotides read TGTGCCTGGAGCAATGATGAAAAACTGTTTTTT. The chain carries TRBV30 and TRBJ1-4; no clear D. This CDR3 contains 11 residues. V was trimmed by 3 bases and J by 6 bases, leaving 5 bases between them. The germline V gene has CDR1 GTSNPN and CDR2 SVGIG (reference sequence).

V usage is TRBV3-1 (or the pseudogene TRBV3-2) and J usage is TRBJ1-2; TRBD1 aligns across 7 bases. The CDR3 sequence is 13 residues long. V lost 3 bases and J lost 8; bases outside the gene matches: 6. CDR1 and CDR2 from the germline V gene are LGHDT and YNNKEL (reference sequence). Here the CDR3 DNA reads TGTGCCAGCAGCCAGAACAGGGGCGACGGCTACACCTTC. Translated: CASSQNRGDGYTF.

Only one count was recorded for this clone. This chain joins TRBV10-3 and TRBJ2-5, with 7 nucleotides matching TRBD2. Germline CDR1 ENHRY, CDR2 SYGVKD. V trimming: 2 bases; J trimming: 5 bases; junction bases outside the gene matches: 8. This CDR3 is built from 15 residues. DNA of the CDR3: TGTGCCATCAGTGAGGCTAGTGACGGGGGGGAGACCCAGTACTTC. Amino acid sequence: CAISEASDGGETQYF.

DNA of the CDR3: TGTGCCAGCAGCCCCGAGGGGGCCCACACAGATACGCAGTATTTT. Protein product: CASSPEGAHTDTQYF. V gene TRBV7-3 combines with J gene TRBJ2-3; 7 positions agree with TRBD1. The germline V gene has CDR1 SGHTA and CDR2 FQGTGA. J was trimmed by 2 bases and V by 5 bases; bases with no gene match: 7. The CDR3 is 15 residues long.

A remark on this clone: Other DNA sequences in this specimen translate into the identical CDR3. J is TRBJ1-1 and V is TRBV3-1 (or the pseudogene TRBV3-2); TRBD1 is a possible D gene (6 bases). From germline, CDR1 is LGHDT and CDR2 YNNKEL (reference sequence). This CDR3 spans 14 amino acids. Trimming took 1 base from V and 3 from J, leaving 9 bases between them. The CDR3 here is CASSQGGGDTEAFF. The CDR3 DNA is TGTGCCAGCAGCCAAGGGGGGGGCGACACTGAAGCTTTCTTT.

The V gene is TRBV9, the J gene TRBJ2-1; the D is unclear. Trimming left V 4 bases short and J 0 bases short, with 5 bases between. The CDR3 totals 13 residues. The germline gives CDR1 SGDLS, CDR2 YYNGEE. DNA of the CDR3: TGTGCCAGCAGCTTGCGCTCCTACAATGAGCAGTTCTTC. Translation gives CASSLRSYNEQFF.

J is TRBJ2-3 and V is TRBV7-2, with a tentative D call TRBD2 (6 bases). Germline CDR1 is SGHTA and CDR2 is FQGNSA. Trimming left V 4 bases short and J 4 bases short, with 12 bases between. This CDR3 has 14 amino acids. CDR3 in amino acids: CASSSSLAADTQYF. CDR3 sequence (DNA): TGTGCCAGCAGCTCCTCACTAGCTGCAGATACGCAGTATTTT.

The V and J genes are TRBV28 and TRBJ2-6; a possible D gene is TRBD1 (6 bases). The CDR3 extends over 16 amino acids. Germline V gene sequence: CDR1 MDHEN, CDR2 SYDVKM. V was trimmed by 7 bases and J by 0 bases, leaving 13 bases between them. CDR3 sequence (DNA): TGTGCCAGCAAAGGACAGATCCTCTCTGGGGCCAACGTCCTGACTTTC. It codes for CASKGQILSGANVLTF.

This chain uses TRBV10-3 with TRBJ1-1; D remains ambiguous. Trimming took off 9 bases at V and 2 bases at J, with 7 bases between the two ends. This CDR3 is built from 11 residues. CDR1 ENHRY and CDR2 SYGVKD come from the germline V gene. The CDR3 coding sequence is TGTGCCATTTCGGGTAACACTGAAGCTTTCTTT. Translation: CAISGNTEAFF.

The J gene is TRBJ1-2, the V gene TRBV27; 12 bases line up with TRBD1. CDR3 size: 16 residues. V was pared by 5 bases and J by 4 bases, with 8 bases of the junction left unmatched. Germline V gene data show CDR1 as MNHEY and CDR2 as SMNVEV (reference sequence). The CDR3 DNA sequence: TGTGCCAGCAGTAGGGACAGGGGGCGGACAAGCTATGGCTACACCTTC. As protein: CASSRDRGRTSYGYTF.